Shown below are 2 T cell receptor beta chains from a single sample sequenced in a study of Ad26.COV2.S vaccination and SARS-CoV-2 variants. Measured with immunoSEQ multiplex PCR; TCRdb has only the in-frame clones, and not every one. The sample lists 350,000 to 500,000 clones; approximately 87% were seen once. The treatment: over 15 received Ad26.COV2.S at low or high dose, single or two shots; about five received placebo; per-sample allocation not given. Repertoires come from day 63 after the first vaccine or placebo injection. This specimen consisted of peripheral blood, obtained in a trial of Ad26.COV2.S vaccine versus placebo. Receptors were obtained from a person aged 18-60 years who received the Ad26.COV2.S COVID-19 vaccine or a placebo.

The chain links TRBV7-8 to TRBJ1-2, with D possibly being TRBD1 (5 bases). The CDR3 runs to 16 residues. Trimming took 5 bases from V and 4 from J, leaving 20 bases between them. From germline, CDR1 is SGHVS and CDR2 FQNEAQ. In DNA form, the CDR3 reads TGTGCCAGCAGCCCCGAGGGGTCTGGGGTATTCTATGGCTACACCTTC. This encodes CASSPEGSGVFYGYTF.

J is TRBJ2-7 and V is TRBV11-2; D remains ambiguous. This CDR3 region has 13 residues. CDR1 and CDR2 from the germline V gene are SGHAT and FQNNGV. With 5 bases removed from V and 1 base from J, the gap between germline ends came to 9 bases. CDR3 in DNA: TGTGCCAGCAGCCGGGCAGATTCCTACGAGCAGTACTTC. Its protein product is CASSRADSYEQYF.